This T cell receptor (beta chain) is from a study of blood T cell repertoires in COVID-19. Across the study: Whether acute or convalescent, the COVID-19 samples came from the United States, Italy and Spain. Nucleic acid was either cDNA or gDNA, and it came from T cells, B-cell-depleted T cells, or PBMCs.

Per the original data handling: Estimation of nucleated cell counts relied on the amplification of reference gene primers. Sequencing used immunoSEQ multiplex PCR; TCRdb keeps in-frame clones, though not all of them. V and J calls and clone size come straight from that table; D and trimming were deduced from the DNA. This table holds 80,000 to 95,000 clones, roughly 85% found once. The sample was peripheral blood. This receptor was identified in a man older than 75 with acute or convalescent COVID-19.

The CDR3 DNA is TGTGCCAGCAGCCTCTCTAGCGGTAGCACAGATACGCAGTATTTT. It specifies CASSLSSGSTDTQYF. This chain connects TRBV7-8 to TRBJ2-3; TRBD2 matches at 7 bases. The CDR3 sequence is 15 residues long. Germline V lookup: CDR1 SGHVS, CDR2 FQNEAQ. V shed 5 bases, J shed 0 bases, and the junction held 5 bases outside the gene matches.